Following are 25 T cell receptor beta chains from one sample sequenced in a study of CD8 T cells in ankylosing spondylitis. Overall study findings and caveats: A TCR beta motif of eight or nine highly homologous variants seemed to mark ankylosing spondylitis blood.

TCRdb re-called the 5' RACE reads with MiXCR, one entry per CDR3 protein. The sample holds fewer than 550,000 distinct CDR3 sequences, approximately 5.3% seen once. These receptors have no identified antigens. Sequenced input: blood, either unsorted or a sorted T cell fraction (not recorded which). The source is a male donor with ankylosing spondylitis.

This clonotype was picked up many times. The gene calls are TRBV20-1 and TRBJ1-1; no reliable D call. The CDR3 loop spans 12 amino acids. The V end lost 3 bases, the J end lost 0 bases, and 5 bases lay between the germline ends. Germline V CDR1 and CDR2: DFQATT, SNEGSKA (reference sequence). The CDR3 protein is CSASKMNTEAFF. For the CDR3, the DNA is TGCAGTGCTAGCAAAATGAACACTGAAGCTTTCTTT.

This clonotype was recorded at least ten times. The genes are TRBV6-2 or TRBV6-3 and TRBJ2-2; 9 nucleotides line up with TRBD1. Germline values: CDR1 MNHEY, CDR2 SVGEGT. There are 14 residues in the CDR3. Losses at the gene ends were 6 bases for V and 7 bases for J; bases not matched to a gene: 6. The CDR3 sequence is CASRDRGWIGELFF. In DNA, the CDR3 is TGTGCCAGCAGAGACAGGGGGTGGATCGGGGAGCTGTTTTTT.

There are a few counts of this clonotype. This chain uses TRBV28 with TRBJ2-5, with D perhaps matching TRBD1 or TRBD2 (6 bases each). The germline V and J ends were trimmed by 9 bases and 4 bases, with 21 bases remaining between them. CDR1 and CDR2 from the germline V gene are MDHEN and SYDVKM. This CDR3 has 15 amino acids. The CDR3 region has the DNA TGTGCCAGTAATACCCACGGGGGCGTTGGAGAGACCCAGTACTTC. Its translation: CASNTHGGVGETQYF.

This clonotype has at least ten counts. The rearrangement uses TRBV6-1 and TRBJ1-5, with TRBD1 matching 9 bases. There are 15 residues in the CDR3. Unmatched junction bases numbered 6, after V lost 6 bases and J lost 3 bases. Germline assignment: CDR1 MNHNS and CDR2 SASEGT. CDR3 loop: CASSRDRATNQPQHF. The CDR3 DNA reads TGTGCCAGCAGCCGGGACAGGGCTACCAATCAGCCCCAGCATTTT.

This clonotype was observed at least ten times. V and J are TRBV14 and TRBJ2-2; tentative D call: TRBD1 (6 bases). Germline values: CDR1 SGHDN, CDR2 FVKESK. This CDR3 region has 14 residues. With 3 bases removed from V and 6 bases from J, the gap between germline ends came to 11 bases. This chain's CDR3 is CASSQNGGSGELFF. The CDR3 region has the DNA TGTGCCAGCAGCCAGAATGGGGGCTCCGGGGAGCTGTTTTTT.

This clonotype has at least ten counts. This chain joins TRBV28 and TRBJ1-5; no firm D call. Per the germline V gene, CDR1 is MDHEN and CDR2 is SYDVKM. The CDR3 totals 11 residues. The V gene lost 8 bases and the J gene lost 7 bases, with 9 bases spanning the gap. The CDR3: CASSTWQPQHF. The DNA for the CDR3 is TGTGCCAGCTCTACGTGGCAGCCCCAGCATTTT.

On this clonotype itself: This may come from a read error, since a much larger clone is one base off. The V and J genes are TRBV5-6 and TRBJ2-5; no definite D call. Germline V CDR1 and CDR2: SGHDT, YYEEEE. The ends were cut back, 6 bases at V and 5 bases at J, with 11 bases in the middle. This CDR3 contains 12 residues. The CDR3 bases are TGTGCCAGCACCTCTTGGGTTGAGACCCAGTACTTC. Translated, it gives CASTSWVETQYF.

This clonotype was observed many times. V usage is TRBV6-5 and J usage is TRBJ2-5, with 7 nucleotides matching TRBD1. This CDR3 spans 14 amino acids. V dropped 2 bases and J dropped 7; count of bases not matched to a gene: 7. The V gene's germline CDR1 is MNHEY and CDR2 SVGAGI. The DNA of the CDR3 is TGTGCCAGCAGTTACACAGGGACAGAAGGGACCCAGTACTTC. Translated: CASSYTGTEGTQYF.

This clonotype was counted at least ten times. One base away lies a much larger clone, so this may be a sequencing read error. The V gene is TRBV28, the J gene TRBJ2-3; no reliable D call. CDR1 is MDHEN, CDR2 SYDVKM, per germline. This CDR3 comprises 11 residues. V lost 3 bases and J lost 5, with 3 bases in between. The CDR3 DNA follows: TGTGCCAGCAGTTTCGTAGATACGCAGTATTTT. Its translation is CASSFVDTQYF.

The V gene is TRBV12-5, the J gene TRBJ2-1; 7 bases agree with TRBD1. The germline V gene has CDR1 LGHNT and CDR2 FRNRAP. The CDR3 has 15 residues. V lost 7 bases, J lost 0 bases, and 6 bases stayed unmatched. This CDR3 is CASASDRSSYNEQFF. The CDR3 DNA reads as TGTGCTAGTGCCTCGGACAGGAGCTCCTACAATGAGCAGTTCTTC.

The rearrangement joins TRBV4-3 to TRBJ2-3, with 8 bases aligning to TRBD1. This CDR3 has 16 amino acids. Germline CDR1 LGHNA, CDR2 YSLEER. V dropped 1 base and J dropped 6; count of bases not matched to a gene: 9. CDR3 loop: CASSQVSRGLSDTQYF. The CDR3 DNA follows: TGCGCCAGCAGCCAAGTGTCCAGGGGGCTCTCTGATACGCAGTATTTT.

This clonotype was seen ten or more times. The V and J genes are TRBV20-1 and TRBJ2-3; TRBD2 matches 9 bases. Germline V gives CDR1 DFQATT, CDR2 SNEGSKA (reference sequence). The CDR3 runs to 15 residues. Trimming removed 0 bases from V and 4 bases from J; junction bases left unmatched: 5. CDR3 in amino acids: CSARDSSGNADTQYF. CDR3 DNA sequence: TGCAGTGCTAGAGATTCTAGCGGGAACGCAGATACGCAGTATTTT.

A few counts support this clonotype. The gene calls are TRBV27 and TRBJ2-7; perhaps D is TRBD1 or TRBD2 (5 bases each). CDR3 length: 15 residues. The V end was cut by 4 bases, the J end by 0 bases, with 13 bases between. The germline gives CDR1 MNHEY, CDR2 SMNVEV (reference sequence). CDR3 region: CASSWGSPYSYEQYF. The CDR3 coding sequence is TGTGCCAGCAGTTGGGGGTCCCCCTACTCCTACGAGCAGTACTTC.

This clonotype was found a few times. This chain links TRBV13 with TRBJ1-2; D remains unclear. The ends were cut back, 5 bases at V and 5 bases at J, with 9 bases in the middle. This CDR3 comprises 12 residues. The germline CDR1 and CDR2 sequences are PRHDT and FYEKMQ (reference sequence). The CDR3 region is CASSSLGYGYTF. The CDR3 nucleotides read TGTGCCAGCAGCAGTCTGGGTTATGGCTACACCTTC.

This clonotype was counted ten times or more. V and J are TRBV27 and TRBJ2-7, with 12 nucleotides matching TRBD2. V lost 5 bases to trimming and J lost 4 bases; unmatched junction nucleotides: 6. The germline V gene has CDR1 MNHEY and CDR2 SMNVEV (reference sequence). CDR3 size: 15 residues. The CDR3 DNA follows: TGTGCCAGCAGTCTAGCGGGAGGGCCTATATACGAGCAGTACTTC. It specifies CASSLAGGPIYEQYF.

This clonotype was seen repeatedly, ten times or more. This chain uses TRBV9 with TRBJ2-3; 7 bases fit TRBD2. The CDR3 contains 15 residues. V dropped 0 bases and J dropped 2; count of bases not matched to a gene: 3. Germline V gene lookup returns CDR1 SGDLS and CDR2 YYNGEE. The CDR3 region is CASSVGGGDTDTQYF. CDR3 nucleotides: TGTGCCAGCAGCGTAGGTGGGGGGGACACAGATACGCAGTATTTT.

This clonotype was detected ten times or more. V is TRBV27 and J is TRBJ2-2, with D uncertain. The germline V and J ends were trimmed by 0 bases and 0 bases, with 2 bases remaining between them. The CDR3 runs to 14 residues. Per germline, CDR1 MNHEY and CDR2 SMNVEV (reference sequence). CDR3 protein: CASSLSPNTGELFF. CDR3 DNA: TGTGCCAGCAGTTTATCACCGAACACCGGGGAGCTGTTTTTT.

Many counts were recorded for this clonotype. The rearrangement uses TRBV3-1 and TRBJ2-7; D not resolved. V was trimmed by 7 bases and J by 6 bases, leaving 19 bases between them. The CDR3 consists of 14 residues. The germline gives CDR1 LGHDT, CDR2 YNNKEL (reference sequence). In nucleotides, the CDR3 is TGTGCCAGCAAAGACACGACGTCAGGTCGCGAGCAGTACTTC. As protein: CASKDTTSGREQYF.

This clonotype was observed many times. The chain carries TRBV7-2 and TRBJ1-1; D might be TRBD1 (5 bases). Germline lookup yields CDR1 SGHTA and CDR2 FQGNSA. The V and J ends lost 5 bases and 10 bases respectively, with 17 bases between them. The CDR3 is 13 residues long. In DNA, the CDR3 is TGTGCCAGCAGCGAGAACGGGGGACTCTCAGCTTTCTTT. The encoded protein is CASSENGGLSAFF.

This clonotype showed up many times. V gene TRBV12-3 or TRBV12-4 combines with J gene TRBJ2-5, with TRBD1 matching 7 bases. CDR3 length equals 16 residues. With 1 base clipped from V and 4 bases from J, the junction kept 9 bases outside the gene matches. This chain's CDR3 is CASSLDVTGTPETQYF. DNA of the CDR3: TGTGCCAGCAGTTTAGACGTGACAGGGACCCCAGAGACCCAGTACTTC.

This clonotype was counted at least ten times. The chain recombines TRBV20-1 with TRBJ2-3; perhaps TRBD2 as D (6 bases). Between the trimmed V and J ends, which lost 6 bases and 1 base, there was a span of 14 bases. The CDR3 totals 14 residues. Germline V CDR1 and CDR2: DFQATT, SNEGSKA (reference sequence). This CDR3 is CSALKERGTDTQYF. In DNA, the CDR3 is TGCAGTGCCCTCAAGGAGCGGGGCACAGATACGCAGTATTTT.

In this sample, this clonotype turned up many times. The CDR3: CASLDLYNEQFF. In nucleotides, the CDR3 is TGTGCCAGCCTAGACTTATACAATGAGCAGTTCTTC. The J gene is TRBJ2-1, the V gene TRBV2; no reliable D call. The germline V gene encodes CDR1 SNHLY and CDR2 FYNNEI. The CDR3 has 12 amino acids. Trimming pared 8 bases from V and 4 bases from J, leaving 9 bases between.

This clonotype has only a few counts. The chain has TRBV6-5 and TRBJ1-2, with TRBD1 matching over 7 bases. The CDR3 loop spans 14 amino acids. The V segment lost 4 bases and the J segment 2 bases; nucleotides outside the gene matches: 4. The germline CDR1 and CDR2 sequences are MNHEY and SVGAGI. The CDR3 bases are TGTGCCAGCAGTTGGGACAGCCGAAACTATGGCTACACCTTC. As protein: CASSWDSRNYGYTF.

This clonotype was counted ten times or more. CDR3 amino acids: CASSPRVEGEKAFF. CDR3 in DNA: TGTGCCAGCAGCCCCCGCGTCGAGGGGGAAAAAGCTTTCTTT. V and J are TRBV7-9 and TRBJ1-1; D perhaps matches TRBD1 (6 bases). Germline loops: CDR1 SEHNR, CDR2 FQNEAQ (reference sequence). Between the trimmed V and J ends, which lost 5 bases and 9 bases, there was a span of 19 bases. This CDR3 contains 14 residues. Using reference TRBV7-9 and TRBJ1-1 for the parts outside the CDR3, the full variable domain is DTGVSQNPRHKITKRGQNVTFRCDPISEHNRLYWYRQTLGQGPEFLTYFQNEAQLEKSRLLSDRFSAERPKGSFSTLEIQRTEQGDSAMYLCASSPRVEGEKAFFGQGTRLTVV.

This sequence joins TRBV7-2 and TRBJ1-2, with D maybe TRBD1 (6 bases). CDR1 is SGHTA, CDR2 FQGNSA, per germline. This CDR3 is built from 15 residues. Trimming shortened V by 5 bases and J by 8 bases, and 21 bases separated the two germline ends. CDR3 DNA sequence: TGTGCCAGCAGCCCCCGACAACAGGGAACGGAGGGCTACACCTTC. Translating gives CASSPRQQGTEGYTF.